The 7 T cell receptor beta chains below were found in one sample sequenced in a study of tumor-infiltrating lymphocytes in primary liver carcinoma. The researchers produced TCR beta cDNA from roughly 500 ng total RNA with a constant-region primer. Nested multiplex PCR, run for three rounds with slightly modified ARM-PCR, yielded TCR beta libraries. Primers for the first two PCR rounds were TRBV1-TRBV30 forward primers and a C-beta reverse primer (roughly 10 cycles per round). MiXCR, applied by TCRdb to the multiplex PCR reads, yields one record per CDR3 protein. The sample holds roughly 120,000 distinct CDR3 sequences, approximately 70% seen once. Unsorted bulk tissue (roughly 19-31 mg) underwent RNA and DNA co-extraction. The sample taken for sequencing was liver tumor tissue from sampling region 1. The subset denotes: tumor region T1, superior pole. These receptors were taken from an older woman with primary liver carcinoma and hepatitis B virus infection.

In its sample, this clonotype was seen once. The junction and the germline gene differ at one end; a read error may be behind it. The chain joins TRBV11-2 to TRBJ1-5, with a weak D call TRBD1 (5 bases). The CDR3 consists of 15 residues. Germline V gene lookup returns CDR1 SGHAT and CDR2 FQNNGV. Here the CDR3 DNA reads TGTGCCAGCAGCCCCGGGGGACGCGAGGATCAGCCTCAGCTTTTC. It codes for CASSPGGREDQPQLF.

For this clonotype: Mismatch with germline at one junction end may stem from a read error. This sequence joins TRBV11-1 and TRBJ2-3, with TRBD2 matching over 7 bases. The CDR3 loop spans 14 amino acids. Germline V gene data show CDR1 as SGHAT and CDR2 as FQDESV (reference sequence). The CDR3 loop reads CASNLRQSAGESNF. CDR3 in DNA: TGTGCCAGCAACTTAAGGCAAAGTGCGGGAGAGTCTAACTTT.

Remarks on this clonotype: A much larger clone differs from this one at a single base, so this may be a read error. This CDR3 reads CASSLGFSWDTDTQYF. The DNA of the CDR3 is TGTGCCAGCAGCTTAGGATTCTCGTGGGACACAGATACGCAGTATTTT. The chain is built from TRBV7-9 and TRBJ2-3; D remains unclear. Germline V gene data show CDR1 as SEHNR and CDR2 as FQNEAQ (reference sequence). Trimming shortened V by 1 base and J by 2 bases, and 13 bases separated the two germline ends. There are 16 residues in the CDR3.

This clonotype has just a few counts. This rearrangement joins TRBV5-6 to TRBJ2-6; no clear D gene. The CDR3 contains 16 residues. Germline loops: CDR1 SGHDT, CDR2 YYEEEE. V lost 1 base and J 0 bases, leaving 8 bases between the germline ends. The CDR3 reads CASSLYSSSGANVLTF. CDR3 nucleotides: TGTGCCAGCAGCTTGTATTCTTCCTCTGGGGCCAACGTCCTGACTTTC.

Many counts were recorded for this clonotype. The rearrangement uses TRBV11-2 and TRBJ1-1, with 10 nucleotides matching TRBD1. The V gene end was trimmed by 5 bases and the J gene end by 3 bases; junction bases not matched to a gene: 6. CDR1 is SGHAT, CDR2 FQNNGV, per germline. The CDR3 consists of 15 residues. Here the CDR3 DNA reads TGTGCCAGCAGCCCAAGGACAGGGGGGGACACTGAAGCTTTCTTT. Translation: CASSPRTGGDTEAFF. The full variable domain, with the rest looked up from reference TRBV11-2 and TRBJ1-1, is EAGVAQSPRYKIIEKRQSVAFWCNPISGHATLYWYQQILGQGPKLLIQFQNNGVVDDSQLPKDRFSAERLKGVDSTLKIQPAKLEDSAVYLCASSPRTGGDTEAFFGQGTRLTVV.

In regard to this clonotype: The junction shows a germline mismatch at one end, possibly a read error. The J gene is TRBJ1-6, the V gene TRBV5-6; D not certain. The CDR3 is 14 amino acids. Germline V gene sequence: CDR1 SGHDT, CDR2 YYEEEE. This CDR3 reads CASSLSHYNPPLHF. In DNA form, the CDR3 reads TGTGCCAGCAGCCTCAGCCACTATAATCCACCCCTCCACTTT.

Remarks on this clonotype: Being one base from a much bigger clone, this may be a read error. V is TRBV29-1 and J is TRBJ1-5; D remains unclear. The CDR3 length is 12 residues. Germline lookup yields CDR1 SQVTM and CDR2 ANQGSEA. CDR3 sequence (DNA): TGCAACGTTGAAGATCGAGGGAGAACCCAGCATTTT. It translates to CNVEDRGRTQHF.